This entry concerns a single TCR beta chain. These data are taken from a study of blood T cell repertoires in COVID-19. Method: immunoSEQ multiplex PCR; TCRdb's copy keeps in-frame clones and lacks some. The profile shows 250,000 or so clones, around 86% of them singletons. There are 12 residues in the CDR3. The V and J ends lost 10 bases and 3 bases respectively, with 13 bases between them. Per germline, CDR1 MNHEY and CDR2 SVGAGI. This clonotype was obtained from a woman in her thirties or forties who had recovered from COVID-19. Sequenced input: peripheral blood. V gene TRBV6-5 combines with J gene TRBJ2-7; possibly TRBD2 for D (5 bases). CDR3 sequence reads: CAIEGPGYEQYF. The CDR3 bases are TGTGCCATCGAGGGCCCCGGCTACGAGCAGTACTTC.